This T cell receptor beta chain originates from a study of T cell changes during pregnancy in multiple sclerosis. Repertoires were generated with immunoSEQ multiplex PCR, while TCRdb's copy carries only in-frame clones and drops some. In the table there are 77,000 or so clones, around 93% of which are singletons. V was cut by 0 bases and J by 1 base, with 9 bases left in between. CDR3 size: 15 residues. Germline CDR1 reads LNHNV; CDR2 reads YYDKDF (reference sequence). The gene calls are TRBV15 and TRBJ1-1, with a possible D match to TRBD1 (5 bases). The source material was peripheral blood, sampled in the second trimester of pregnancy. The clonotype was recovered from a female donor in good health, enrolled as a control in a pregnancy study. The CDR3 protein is CATSREFTGNTEAFF. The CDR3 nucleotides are TGTGCCACCAGCAGAGAATTTACAGGGAACACTGAAGCTTTCTTT.